Presented here are 22 T cell receptor beta chains from one specimen sequenced in a study of a mutant IDH1 vaccine in newly diagnosed glioma. Here immunoSEQ multiplex PCR was the method, and the copy in TCRdb shows in-frame clones only, minus some. The sample lists about 94,000 clones; roughly 91% were seen once. Time point denoted: week 47, end of study. The investigators gave 300 ug of mutant IDH1 20-mer peptide in each vaccine dose, together with topical imiquimod. No antigen is known for these receptors. The starting material was PBMCs, obtained from a glioma patient whose treatment included an IDH1 peptide vaccine. The source is a woman between 50 and 59 years old with glioma.

V is TRBV2 and J is TRBJ1-2, with 12 bases fitting TRBD1. From germline, CDR1 is SNHLY and CDR2 FYNNEI. CDR3 length: 16 residues. J was trimmed by 5 bases and V by 10 bases; bases with no gene match: 14. Written as DNA, the CDR3 is TGTGCCACCTCCCTTCGGGGACAGGGGGCGCGGTATGGCTACACCTTC. Translation gives CATSLRGQGARYGYTF.

V gene TRBV5-1 combines with J gene TRBJ2-5, with 10 bases identical to TRBD1. V was pared by 2 bases and J by 3 bases, with 4 bases of the junction left unmatched. The germline V gene has CDR1 SGHRS and CDR2 YFSETQ. The CDR3 covers 15 residues. Here the CDR3 reads CASSFVGTGEETQYF. CDR3 nucleotides: TGCGCCAGCAGCTTCGTTGGGACAGGGGAAGAGACCCAGTACTTC.

The V gene is TRBV9, the J gene TRBJ1-6; possible D gene TRBD1, 5 bases. V was trimmed by 0 bases and J by 10 bases, leaving 14 bases between them. The CDR3 runs to 15 residues. Germline V gene sequence: CDR1 SGDLS, CDR2 YYNGEE. This CDR3 is CASSVGGRVNSPLHF. The CDR3 DNA reads as TGTGCCAGCAGCGTAGGGGGCAGGGTCAACTCACCCCTCCACTTT.

The V gene is TRBV28, the J gene TRBJ1-1; D is unclear. The CDR3 is made up of 14 amino acids. The germline V gene encodes CDR1 MDHEN and CDR2 SYDVKM. With 6 bases removed from V and 4 bases from J, the gap between germline ends came to 15 bases. The CDR3 DNA sequence: TGTGCCAGCAGGAAAGGGAGGGTCGGCACTGAAGCTTTCTTT. Protein: CASRKGRVGTEAFF.

The chain's CDR3 is CASSLGRAWAKNIQYF. DNA of the CDR3: TGTGCCAGCAGCTTGGGACGGGCTTGGGCCAAAAACATTCAGTACTTC. The chain couples TRBV7-2 to TRBJ2-4; the D call may be TRBD1 or TRBD2 (5 bases each). The CDR3 totals 16 residues. Germline V gives CDR1 SGHTA, CDR2 FQGNSA. V was pared by 3 bases and J by 1 base, with 13 bases between.

This clone was observed a single time. The chain links TRBV9 to TRBJ2-2, with TRBD2 matching over 11 bases. This CDR3 is built from 16 residues. Trimming took 5 bases from V and 2 from J; bases not matched to a gene: 5. In germline, CDR1 is SGDLS, CDR2 YYNGEE. The CDR3: CASSLGLAVNTGELFF. CDR3 nucleotide sequence: TGTGCCAGCAGTTTGGGACTAGCGGTAAACACCGGGGAGCTGTTTTTT.

This chain links TRBV5-4 with TRBJ1-2; no firm D call. Germline loops: CDR1 SGHNT, CDR2 YYREEE (reference sequence). The CDR3 extends over 15 amino acids. V was trimmed by 6 bases and J by 6 bases, leaving 21 bases between them. The DNA of the CDR3 is TGTGCCAGCACCCAAGGCCCGGGAATAGTGGATGGCTACACCTTC. Residues: CASTQGPGIVDGYTF.

V and J are TRBV6-1 and TRBJ1-1; D gene ambiguous. Germline V gene sequence: CDR1 MNHNS, CDR2 SASEGT. Trimming removed 6 bases at V and 0 bases at J, with 8 bases between. The CDR3 covers 13 residues. CDR3 sequence: CASRWRLNTEAFF. CDR3 coding DNA: TGTGCCAGCAGATGGAGACTGAACACTGAAGCTTTCTTT.

V gene TRBV27 combines with J gene TRBJ2-5; D might be TRBD1 or TRBD2, each matching 5 bases. The DNA end is a closer match to TRBJ2-7, so the J assignment may be wrong. Germline CDR1 and CDR2: MNHEY and SMNVEV (reference sequence). The CDR3 extends over 16 amino acids. In DNA, the CDR3 is TGTGCCAGCAGTCGTCCCCCGGGACCGACGGTCTACGAGCAGTACTTC. Protein product: CASSRPPGPTVYEQYF.

The chain couples TRBV27 to TRBJ2-3; no firm D call. The CDR3 runs 16 residues. Germline loops: CDR1 MNHEY, CDR2 SMNVEV (reference sequence). Trimming removed 3 bases from V and 4 bases from J, with 17 bases in between. The CDR3 DNA reads as TGTGCCAGCAGTTTCGGTCCCGGCGGACGCCCAGATACGCAGTATTTT. It yields the protein CASSFGPGGRPDTQYF.

The V gene is TRBV18, the J gene TRBJ2-1; D is perhaps TRBD2 (5 bases). Between the trimmed V and J ends, which lost 3 bases and 2 bases, there was a span of 11 bases. The CDR3 runs 15 residues. Germline CDR1 KGHSH, CDR2 LQKENI. As DNA, the CDR3 is TGTGCCAGCTCACCTTACCGGAGGACCTACAATGAGCAGTTCTTC. Translating it yields CASSPYRRTYNEQFF.

The chain links TRBV6-6 to TRBJ1-1, with D unresolved. The CDR3 runs 14 residues. Trimming left V 1 base short and J 2 bases short, with 8 bases between. CDR1 is MNHNY and CDR2 is SVGAGI in the germline V gene (reference sequence). CDR3 region: CASSYFRPNTEAFF. The CDR3 DNA is TGTGCCAGCAGTTACTTCCGCCCAAACACTGAAGCTTTCTTT.

CDR3 in amino acids: CASSGLAGGQEQYF. The DNA for the CDR3 is TGTGCCAGCAGTGGACTAGCGGGAGGGCAAGAGCAGTACTTC. J is TRBJ2-7 and V is TRBV6-5; 15 positions match TRBD2. Germline V gene sequence: CDR1 MNHEY, CDR2 SVGAGI. V lost 5 bases and J lost 7; bases outside the gene matches: 3. The CDR3 spans 14 residues.

This chain connects TRBV27 to TRBJ2-3; 14 bases map to TRBD2. The CDR3 spans 17 residues. Germline lookup yields CDR1 MNHEY and CDR2 SMNVEV (reference sequence). After removal of 3 bases from V and 4 bases from J, the junction contained 6 bases not matched to a gene. The CDR3 DNA sequence: TGTGCCAGCAGTTTTCGGCAGACTAGCGGGAGGGCAGATACGCAGTATTTT. Translating it yields CASSFRQTSGRADTQYF.

The rearrangement links TRBV19 to TRBJ2-1; 10 nucleotides line up with TRBD1. This CDR3 region has 17 residues. Germline values: CDR1 LNHDA, CDR2 SQIVND (reference sequence). Trimming cost V 0 bases and J 10 bases; bases outside gene matches: 12. In nucleotides, the CDR3 is TGTGCCAGTAGTATAGATTCAGGGACAGGGGCAGCGGACGAGCAGTTCTTC. The encoded protein is CASSIDSGTGAADEQFF.

The chain joins TRBV5-1 to TRBJ2-1; D gene ambiguous. Trimming took off 0 bases at V and 3 bases at J, with 4 bases between the two ends. This CDR3 is built from 13 residues. The germline CDR1 and CDR2 sequences are SGHRS and YFSETQ. This chain's CDR3 is CASSLGLYNEQFF. CDR3 coding DNA: TGCGCCAGCAGCTTGGGCCTCTACAATGAGCAGTTCTTC.

This clone was observed a few times. The chain joins TRBV18 to TRBJ1-1; no firm D call. Germline V gene lookup returns CDR1 KGHSH and CDR2 LQKENI. The CDR3 contains 13 residues. V was trimmed by 6 bases and J by 1 base, leaving 9 bases between them. The CDR3 region is CASSRTANTEAFF. The CDR3 coding sequence is TGTGCCAGCTCTCGGACGGCGAACACTGAAGCTTTCTTT.

This clone was picked up one time. The chain links TRBV28 to TRBJ1-4; 11 bases fit TRBD1. The junction had 8 bases not matched to a gene; V was cut back by 6 bases and J by 8 bases. The CDR3 is made up of 15 amino acids. Germline V gives CDR1 MDHEN, CDR2 SYDVKM. CDR3 sequence (DNA): TGTGCCAGCAGCCGGACAGGGGGCGCGGAGGAAAAACTGTTTTTT. Protein sequence: CASSRTGGAEEKLFF.

This clone was recorded a few times. This chain links TRBV4-1 with TRBJ2-1; possibly TRBD1 for D (6 bases). V gave up 4 bases and J gave up 10 bases, with 14 bases separating them. Germline V gene sequence: CDR1 MGHRA, CDR2 YSYEKL. The CDR3 totals 13 residues. For the CDR3, the DNA is TGCGCCAGCAGCCCAGGGATGAGGGGGGAGCAGTTCTTC. Translation: CASSPGMRGEQFF.

This rearrangement joins TRBV28 to TRBJ2-7; 13 bases agree with TRBD2. The germline V gene encodes CDR1 MDHEN and CDR2 SYDVKM. After removal of 4 bases from V and 0 bases from J, the junction contained 6 bases not matched to a gene. This CDR3 has 17 amino acids. The CDR3 protein is CASSYGTSGISSYEQYF. CDR3 sequence (DNA): TGTGCCAGCAGTTATGGGACTAGCGGGATTAGCTCCTACGAGCAGTACTTC.

CDR3 region: CAQPDRNGNEQFF. CDR3 in DNA: TGCGCCCAGCCGGACAGGAATGGGAATGAGCAGTTCTTC. The chain uses TRBV10-2 and TRBJ2-1, with 7 bases that match TRBD1. The germline CDR1 and CDR2 sequences are WSHSY and SAAADI. The trim removed 11 bases at V and 7 bases at J, leaving 11 bases unmatched. The CDR3 runs 13 residues.

The chain joins TRBV5-1 to TRBJ2-1; 9 bases fit TRBD2. The CDR3 runs to 15 residues. In germline, CDR1 is SGHRS, CDR2 YFSETQ. V shed 3 bases, J shed 4 bases, and the junction held 5 bases outside the gene matches. This CDR3 is CASSWGLADYNEQFF. The CDR3 DNA reads TGCGCCAGCAGCTGGGGACTAGCTGATTACAATGAGCAGTTCTTC.